The sequence of this T cell receptor beta chain was determined in a study of T cell responses to AZD1222 COVID-19 vaccine. Study results and limitations: Females made up more of the donors, who were largely white British, and clonal diversity may have come out too low. Two AZD1222 doses significantly raised spike-specific TCR breadth and depth over controls. Among spike-specific TCRs, nearly half reportedly target unmutated variant regions. Spike was spanned by vaccine-associated CD4 TCRs, with dominance at 160-218 and 743-854.

Comment on this clone: Its antigen remains unknown.

Libraries were prepared by immunoSEQ multiplex PCR; TCRdb keeps only in-frame clonotypes and omits some of them. Found here are fewer than 200,000 clones, just over 90% of them singletons; the top ten hold 3.6%. V was trimmed by 3 bases and J by 1 base, leaving 13 bases between them. Per the germline V gene, CDR1 is KGHSH and CDR2 is LQKENI. The CDR3 sequence is 16 residues long. The source material was peripheral blood, sampled 28 days after the second dose of the MenACWY control vaccine. The V call is TRBV18, the J call TRBJ1-3; no clear D. The sequence was obtained from an adult who received the MenACWY meningococcal vaccine as a control. The CDR3 region is CASSPGPSQSGNTIYF. CDR3 coding DNA: TGTGCCAGCTCACCCGGACCCTCCCAGTCTGGAAACACCATATATTTT.